This T cell receptor (beta chain) was identified in a study of cytomegalovirus exposure and HLA in healthy donors. The primer mix had 60 Vbeta and 13 Jbeta primers. Sequencing was performed with immunoSEQ multiplex PCR; in TCRdb, only in-frame clones are kept and a portion is missing. The table has about 160,000 clones, around nine tenths seen once. J lost 7 bases, V lost 3 bases, and 7 bases had no gene match. Per germline, CDR1 KGHSH and CDR2 LQKENI. CDR3 size: 16 residues. Study-wide results and caveats: Cytomegalovirus-associated status was assigned to some 180 TCR beta chains. The only immune exposure information that was available was CMV serostatus.

Turning to this clone: Antigen specificity is unknown.

Sequencing was done on a sample of PBMCs. The sequence was obtained from a woman in her 30s in good health and CMV-seronegative. The chain joins TRBV18 to TRBJ1-6; TRBD1 matches at 9 bases. CDR3: CASSPNRGLQNSPLHF. CDR3 nucleotides: TGTGCCAGCTCACCGAACAGGGGGCTGCAGAATTCACCCCTCCACTTT.